This is a list of T cell receptor beta chains from one sample in a study of blood T cell repertoires in COVID-19. Repertoires were generated with immunoSEQ multiplex PCR, while TCRdb's copy carries only in-frame clones and drops some. The table shows tens of thousands of clones, with 80% to 90% occurring only once. The sequencing sample was made of peripheral blood. These receptors were taken from a human donor with acute or convalescent COVID-19. The donor label of this sample is uncertain. The CDR3 runs from the conserved cysteine through the conserved F or W. Clone size is given for some rows only: seen once, a few or many times, or a class if the clone is expanded.

j_gene,abundance,len,v_gene,CDR3aa
TRBJ1-4,-,16,TRBV11-3,CASSLDATGWGEKLFF
TRBJ1-5,-,14,TRBV6-5,CASSYSGGHQPQHF
TRBJ1-6,-,16,TRBV4-1,CASSQGTGSYNSPLHF
TRBJ2-7,-,11,TRBV10-1,CASSDRDEQYF
TRBJ1-4,-,18,TRBV10-1,CASSESKGEGTGDEKLFF
TRBJ2-2,-,14,TRBV7-9,CASSRTVNTGELFF
TRBJ2-7,-,15,TRBV7-6,CASSGATGGPAVQYF
TRBJ2-3,-,14,TRBV24-1,CATSDFSSTGTQYF
TRBJ2-2,-,14,TRBV19,CASRGGRGSGELFF
TRBJ1-5,-,14,TRBV25-1,CASSRAGHNQPQHF
TRBJ2-2,-,14,TRBV29-1,CSGGQGASTGELFF
TRBJ2-7,-,13,TRBV19,CASSTIDGYEQYF
TRBJ2-1,-,16,TRBV11-2,CASSLGNRGSYNEQFF
TRBJ2-5,few,14,TRBV7-9,CASSPNPGVETQYF